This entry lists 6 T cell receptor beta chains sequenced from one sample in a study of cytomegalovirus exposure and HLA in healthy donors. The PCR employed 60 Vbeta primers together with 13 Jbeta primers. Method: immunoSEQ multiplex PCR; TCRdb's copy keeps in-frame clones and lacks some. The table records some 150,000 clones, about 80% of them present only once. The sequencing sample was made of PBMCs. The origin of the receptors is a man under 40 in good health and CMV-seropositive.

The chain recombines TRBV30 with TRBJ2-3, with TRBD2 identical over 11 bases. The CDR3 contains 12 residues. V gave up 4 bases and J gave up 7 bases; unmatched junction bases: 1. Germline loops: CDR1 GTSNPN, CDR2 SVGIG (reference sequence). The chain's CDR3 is CAWTSGGYTQYF. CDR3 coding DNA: TGTGCCTGGACTAGCGGGGGGTATACGCAGTATTTT. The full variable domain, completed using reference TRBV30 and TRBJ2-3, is SQTIHQWPATLVQPVGSPLSLECTVEGTSNPNLYWYRQAAGRGLQLLFYSVGIGQISSEVPQNLSASRPQDRQFILSSKKLLLSDSGFYLCAWTSGGYTQYFGPGTRLTVL.

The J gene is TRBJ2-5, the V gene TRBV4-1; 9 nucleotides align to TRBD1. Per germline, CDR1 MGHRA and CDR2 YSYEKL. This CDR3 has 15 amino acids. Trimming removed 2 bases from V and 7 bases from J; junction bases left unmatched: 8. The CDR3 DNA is TGCGCCAGCAGCCAAACCGGGACAGGGTTGCGGACCCAGTACTTC. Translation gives CASSQTGTGLRTQYF.

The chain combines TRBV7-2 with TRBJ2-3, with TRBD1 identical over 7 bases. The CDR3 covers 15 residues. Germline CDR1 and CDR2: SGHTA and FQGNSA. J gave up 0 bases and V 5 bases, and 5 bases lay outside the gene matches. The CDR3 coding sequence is TGTGCCAGCAGCCCGACAGGGCTTAGCACAGATACGCAGTATTTT. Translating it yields CASSPTGLSTDTQYF.

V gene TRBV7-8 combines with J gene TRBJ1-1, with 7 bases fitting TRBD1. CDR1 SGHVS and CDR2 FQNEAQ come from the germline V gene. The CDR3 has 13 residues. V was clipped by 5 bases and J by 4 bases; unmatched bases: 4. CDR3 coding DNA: TGTGCCAGCAGCCGCAGGGGGGCCACTGAAGCTTTCTTT. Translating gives CASSRRGATEAFF.

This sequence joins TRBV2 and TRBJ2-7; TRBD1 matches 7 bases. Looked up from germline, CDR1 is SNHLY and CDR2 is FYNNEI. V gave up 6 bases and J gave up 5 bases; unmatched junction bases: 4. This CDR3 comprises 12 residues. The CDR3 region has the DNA TGTGCCAGCAGCGGACAGGACCACGAGCAGTACTTC. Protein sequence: CASSGQDHEQYF.

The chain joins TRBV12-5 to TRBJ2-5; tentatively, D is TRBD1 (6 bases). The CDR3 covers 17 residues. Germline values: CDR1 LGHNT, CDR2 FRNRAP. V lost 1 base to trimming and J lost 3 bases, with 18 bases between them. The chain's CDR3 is CASGLAQTGDTEETQYF. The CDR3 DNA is TGTGCTAGTGGTTTGGCCCAAACCGGGGACACCGAAGAGACCCAGTACTTC.